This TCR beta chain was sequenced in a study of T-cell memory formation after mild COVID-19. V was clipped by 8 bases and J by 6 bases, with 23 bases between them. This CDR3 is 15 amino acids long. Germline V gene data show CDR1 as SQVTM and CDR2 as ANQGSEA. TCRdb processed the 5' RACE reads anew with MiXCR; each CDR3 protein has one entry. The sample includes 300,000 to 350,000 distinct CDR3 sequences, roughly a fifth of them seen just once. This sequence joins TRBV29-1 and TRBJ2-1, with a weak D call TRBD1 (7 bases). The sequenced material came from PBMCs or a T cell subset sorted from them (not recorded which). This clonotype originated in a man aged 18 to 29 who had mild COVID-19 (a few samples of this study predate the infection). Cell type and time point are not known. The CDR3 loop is CSFSRRRGPLNEQFF. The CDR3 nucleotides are TGCAGCTTCTCCCGTCGGAGGGGGCCTCTCAATGAGCAGTTCTTC.